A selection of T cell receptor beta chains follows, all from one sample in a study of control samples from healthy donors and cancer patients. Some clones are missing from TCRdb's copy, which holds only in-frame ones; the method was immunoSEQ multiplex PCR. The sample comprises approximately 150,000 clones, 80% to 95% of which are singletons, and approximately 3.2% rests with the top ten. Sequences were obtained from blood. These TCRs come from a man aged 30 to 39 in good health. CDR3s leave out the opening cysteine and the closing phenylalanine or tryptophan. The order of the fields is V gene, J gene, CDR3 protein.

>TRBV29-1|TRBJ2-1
SVEPPGSSYNEQF
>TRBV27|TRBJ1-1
ASSLSGTGGTEAF
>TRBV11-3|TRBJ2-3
ASSLITGGADTQY
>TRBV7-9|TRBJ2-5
ASSFSLDSKETQY
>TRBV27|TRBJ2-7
ASSFTDRGYEQY
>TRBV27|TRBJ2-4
ASSSRGQGSKNIQY
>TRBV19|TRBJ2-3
ASSIPAGVTDTQY
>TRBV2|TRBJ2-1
ASSGDYSYNEQF
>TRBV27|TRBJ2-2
ASSLSVAGRTGELF
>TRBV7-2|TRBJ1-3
ASSLGHGNTIY
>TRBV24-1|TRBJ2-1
ATEGTSDEQF
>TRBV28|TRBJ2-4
ASSWDRGRVRAKNIQY
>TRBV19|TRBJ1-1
GTSENTEAF
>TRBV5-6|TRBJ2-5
ASSNNAPGTGLETQY
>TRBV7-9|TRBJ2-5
ASSQQGGQETQY
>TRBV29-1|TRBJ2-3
SVAGGGTDTQY
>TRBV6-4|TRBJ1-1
ASSDAGPAEAF
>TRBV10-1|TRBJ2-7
ASSRQGAPYEQY
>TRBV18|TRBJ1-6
ASSPLGDSPLH
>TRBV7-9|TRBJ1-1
ASSLGGADTEAF
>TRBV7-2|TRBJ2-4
ASSLEWTVANIQY
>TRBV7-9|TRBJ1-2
ASSLGTGDGNYGYT
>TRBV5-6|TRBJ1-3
ASSSLRNSGNTIY
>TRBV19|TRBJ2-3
ASSIRGHEDTQY
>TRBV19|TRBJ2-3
ASPRGRDTQY
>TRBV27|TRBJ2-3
ASSIDRATDTQY
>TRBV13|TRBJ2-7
ASSSLLAGENEQY
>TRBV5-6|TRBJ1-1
ASSLWAGNTEAF
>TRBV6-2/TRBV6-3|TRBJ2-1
ASSWTSGGSEQF
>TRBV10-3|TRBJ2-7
AISESIRYEQY
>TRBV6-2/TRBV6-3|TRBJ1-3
ASSSLDSRSGNTIY
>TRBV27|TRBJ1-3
ASSLSQGSSGNTIY
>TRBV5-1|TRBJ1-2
ASSLDWGGYT
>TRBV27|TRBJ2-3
ASSLSFGETSTDTQY
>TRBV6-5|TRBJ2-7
ASTTTAGYEQY
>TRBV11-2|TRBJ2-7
ASSPGSGGYEQY
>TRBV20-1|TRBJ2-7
SASSSRQVPSYEQY
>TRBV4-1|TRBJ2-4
ASSQDLAGGPYNNIQY
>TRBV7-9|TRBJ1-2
ASSFVPGTNYGYT
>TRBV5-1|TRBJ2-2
ASSLSRGTATGELF
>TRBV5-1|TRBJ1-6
ASSLEVTTPGRSPLH
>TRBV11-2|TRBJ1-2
ASSLEGQGEGYT
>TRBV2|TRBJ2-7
ASRDRDAGEQY
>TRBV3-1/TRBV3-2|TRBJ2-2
ASSHLTSGVWTGELF
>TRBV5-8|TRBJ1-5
ASSIRVNSNQPQH